Following are 15 T cell receptor beta chains from one sample sequenced in a study of OX40 agonist ivuxolimab in advanced cancers. Measured with immunoSEQ multiplex PCR; TCRdb has only the in-frame clones, and not every one. The sample carries just under 85,000 clones, approximately 80% recorded once. The material was CD4+ or CD8+ T cells sorted from blood, obtained in a trial of the OX40 agonist ivuxolimab. The receptors were gathered from an adult with an advanced solid tumor such as melanoma, head and neck, liver or kidney cancer.

The chain uses TRBV6-6 and TRBJ1-2, with no clear D. Per the germline V gene, CDR1 is MNHNY and CDR2 is SVGAGI (reference sequence). This CDR3 spans 13 amino acids. The germline V and J ends were trimmed by 5 bases and 5 bases, with 12 bases remaining between them. CDR3 nucleotides: TGTGCCAGCAGTCCCCTATCCGGTTATGGCTACACCTTC. As protein: CASSPLSGYGYTF.

The chain carries TRBV7-3 and TRBJ2-7; D possibly uses TRBD1 or TRBD2 (6 bases each). CDR1 SGHTA and CDR2 FQGTGA come from the germline V gene. V was shortened by 0 bases and J by 0 bases, with 12 bases between the two germline ends. The CDR3 runs 16 residues. The CDR3 here is CASSLTGGQLSYEQYF. CDR3 nucleotides: TGTGCCAGCAGCTTAACAGGGGGGCAGCTCTCCTACGAGCAGTACTTC.

The chain joins TRBV5-4 to TRBJ2-1; 8 bases map to TRBD2. The CDR3 runs 14 residues. V was clipped by 4 bases and J by 3 bases; unmatched bases: 3. From germline, CDR1 is SGHNT and CDR2 YYREEE (reference sequence). The CDR3 loop reads CASSRTSGYNEQFF. The CDR3 DNA reads TGTGCCAGCAGCCGTACTAGCGGCTACAATGAGCAGTTCTTC.

This chain connects TRBV10-2 to TRBJ1-2, with a tentative D call TRBD1 (5 bases). Germline lookup yields CDR1 WSHSY and CDR2 SAAADI. V shed 4 bases and J shed 8 bases, with 17 bases lying between them. The CDR3 has 14 residues. CDR3 residues: CASSGGLPAEGYTF. CDR3 DNA sequence: TGCGCCAGCAGTGGGGGACTGCCAGCGGAGGGCTACACCTTC.

This clone was seen just once. This rearrangement joins TRBV7-9 to TRBJ1-2; TRBD1 is a possible D gene (5 bases). The CDR3 sequence is 15 residues long. Germline lookup yields CDR1 SEHNR and CDR2 FQNEAQ (reference sequence). V was clipped by 3 bases and J by 5 bases, with 16 bases between them. This chain's CDR3 is CASSFNTERGYGYTF. DNA for the CDR3: TGTGCCAGCAGCTTTAACACAGAAAGGGGTTATGGCTACACCTTC.

The chain employs TRBV11-2 and TRBJ2-2; 7 nucleotides align to TRBD2. CDR3 length: 15 residues. V shed 1 base, J shed 5 bases, and the junction held 4 bases outside the gene matches. Germline CDR1 is SGHAT and CDR2 is FQNNGV. The CDR3 loop reads CASSLVLGGTGELFF. The CDR3 region has the DNA TGTGCCAGCAGCTTAGTGCTGGGAGGGACCGGGGAGCTGTTTTTT.

The V gene is TRBV10-3, the J gene TRBJ1-1; tentative D call: TRBD1 (5 bases). Trimming pared 10 bases from V and 8 bases from J, leaving 17 bases between. This CDR3 contains 12 residues. Germline V gives CDR1 ENHRY, CDR2 SYGVKD. In DNA form, the CDR3 reads TGTGCCACCACAGGATCTGCATCCGAAGCTTTCTTT. This translates into CATTGSASEAFF.

The V and J genes are TRBV6-6 and TRBJ1-2; 8 bases agree with TRBD1. With 0 bases clipped from V and 6 bases from J, the junction kept 0 bases outside the gene matches. The CDR3 extends over 13 amino acids. Per germline, CDR1 MNHNY and CDR2 SVGAGI (reference sequence). CDR3 nucleotide sequence: TGTGCCAGCAGTTACTCACAGGGGGATGGCTACACCTTC. Its translation is CASSYSQGDGYTF.

In DNA form, the CDR3 reads TGTGCCAGCAGTTTACAGGGTTCTCGTGGTGGCTACACCTTC. This gives the protein CASSLQGSRGGYTF. The chain links TRBV27 to TRBJ1-2; a possible D gene is TRBD1 (5 bases). The germline V gene has CDR1 MNHEY and CDR2 SMNVEV (reference sequence). V shed 2 bases and J shed 7 bases, with 14 bases lying between them. The CDR3 consists of 14 residues.

The chain carries TRBV5-1 and TRBJ1-6; a possible D gene is TRBD1 (6 bases). V gave up 4 bases and J gave up 7 bases, with 21 bases separating them. The CDR3 has 17 amino acids. Germline V gene data show CDR1 as SGHRS and CDR2 as YFSETQ. As DNA, the CDR3 is TGCGCCAGCAGCCCCGGACCCAAGACAGGAGAAAATTCACCCCTCCACTTT. Its protein is CASSPGPKTGENSPLHF.

This rearrangement joins TRBV5-1 to TRBJ2-5; 7 bases map to TRBD2. Germline V CDR1 and CDR2: SGHRS, YFSETQ. V lost 2 bases, J lost 5 bases, and 12 bases stayed unmatched. The CDR3 sequence is 16 residues long. CDR3 region: CASSLDTGGGSETQYF. CDR3 DNA: TGCGCCAGCAGCTTAGACACGGGGGGAGGGTCCGAGACCCAGTACTTC. Supplemented by reference TRBV5-1 and TRBJ2-5, the full variable domain reads KAGVTQTPRYLIKTRGQQVTLSCSPISGHRSVSWYQQTPGQGLQFLFEYFSETQRNKGNFPGRFSGRQFSNSRSEMNVSTLELGDSALYLCASSLDTGGGSETQYFGPGTRLLVL.

This clone was counted a few times. The rearrangement uses TRBV11-2 and TRBJ1-4, with D possibly TRBD1 on 5 matching bases. Per germline, CDR1 SGHAT and CDR2 FQNNGV. This CDR3 is 16 amino acids long. V shed 3 bases and J shed 2 bases, with 13 bases lying between them. For the CDR3, the DNA is TGTGCCAGCAGCTTCGGCATTCAGGGTACTAATGAAAAACTGTTTTTT. Amino acid sequence: CASSFGIQGTNEKLFF. The full variable domain, completed using reference TRBV11-2 and TRBJ1-4, is EAGVAQSPRYKIIEKRQSVAFWCNPISGHATLYWYQQILGQGPKLLIQFQNNGVVDDSQLPKDRFSAERLKGVDSTLKIQPAKLEDSAVYLCASSFGIQGTNEKLFFGSGTQLSVL.

V and J are TRBV28 and TRBJ1-5, with 9 bases identical to TRBD1. The germline gives CDR1 MDHEN, CDR2 SYDVKM. V was pared by 6 bases and J by 6 bases, with 9 bases of the junction left unmatched. The CDR3 is 15 amino acids. The CDR3 DNA follows: TGTGCCAGCAGCCCGAGGGACAGGGTGGGTCAGCCCCAGCATTTT. Its translation is CASSPRDRVGQPQHF.

The chain employs TRBV4-2 and TRBJ2-2, with 9 bases identical to TRBD1. After removal of 4 bases from V and 4 bases from J, the junction contained 1 base not matched to a gene. The CDR3 sequence is 14 residues long. CDR1 LGHNA and CDR2 YNFKEQ come from the germline V gene. The CDR3: CASSPTGGTGELFF. The CDR3 DNA is TGTGCCAGCAGCCCGACAGGGGGCACCGGGGAGCTGTTTTTT.

CDR3 sequence (DNA): TGTGCCAGCGGGGACTTTTATAGCAATCAGCCCCAGCATTTT. This sequence encodes CASGDFYSNQPQHF. This chain connects TRBV28 to TRBJ1-5, with D possibly TRBD1 on 5 matching bases. This CDR3 is 14 amino acids long. Germline V CDR1 and CDR2: MDHEN, SYDVKM. V was cut by 8 bases and J by 0 bases, with 11 bases left in between.